This T cell receptor beta chain stems from a study of identical twins. Note on this clonotype: Antigen: not known.

A universal primer site arose from template switching, and cDNA bore unique molecular identifiers. TCRdb reprocessed the 5' RACE reads with MiXCR, giving one entry per CDR3 protein. Among 400,000 to 500,000 distinct CDR3 sequences, 18% were seen once, and the ten largest hold 10% to 15%. Study findings and constraints: Invariant MAIT and iNKT cells are populations that could partly confound zero-insertion analyses. When twins shared out-of-frame alpha sequences, those sequences had excess low generation probability.

After removal of 2 bases from V and 8 bases from J, the junction contained 3 bases not matched to a gene. The V gene's germline CDR1 is LGHNA and CDR2 YSLEER. The CDR3 runs 14 residues. The chain carries TRBV4-3 and TRBJ1-4; 9 bases agree with TRBD1. The sample consisted of naive T cells sorted from blood. The clonotype comes from a middle-aged man in good health. The CDR3 region has the DNA TGCGCCAGCAGCCAAACAGGGGGCACCGAAAAACTGTTTTTT. It translates to CASSQTGGTEKLFF.